The 25 T cell receptor beta chains below were found in one sample sequenced in a study of T cell responses to AZD1222 COVID-19 vaccine. The assay was immunoSEQ multiplex PCR, and TCRdb's table has in-frame clones only and misses some. The data show fewer than 200,000 clones, approximately 90% seen once. The source was peripheral blood, collected on day 0 of AZD1222 vaccination. The receptors derive from an adult in good health.

This rearrangement joins TRBV19 to TRBJ2-5; 10 nucleotides align to TRBD1. Germline loops: CDR1 LNHDA, CDR2 SQIVND (reference sequence). This CDR3 is 21 amino acids long. Trimming cost V 3 bases and J 4 bases; bases outside gene matches: 23. In DNA form, the CDR3 reads TGTGCCAGTAGTATCAAAGGGCCCGGGACAGGGGTGTTGAGCATAAGAGAGACCCAGTACTTC. Encoded protein: CASSIKGPGTGVLSIRETQYF.

The chain joins TRBV28 to TRBJ2-7, with D possibly being TRBD1 (6 bases). V was clipped by 5 bases and J by 0 bases, with 14 bases between them. Germline lookup yields CDR1 MDHEN and CDR2 SYDVKM. The CDR3 length is 15 residues. CDR3 DNA sequence: TGTGCCAGCAGTCCACCGCACAGGGCCTCCTACGAGCAGTACTTC. Protein sequence: CASSPPHRASYEQYF.

V is TRBV18 and J is TRBJ1-1, with D hard to call. This CDR3 has 14 residues. The germline gives CDR1 KGHSH, CDR2 LQKENI. The ends were cut back, 6 bases at V and 4 bases at J, with 15 bases in the middle. The CDR3 loop is CASSPNPTVTEAFF. For the CDR3, the DNA is TGTGCCAGCTCGCCGAACCCCACGGTCACTGAAGCTTTCTTT.

This rearrangement joins TRBV7-9 to TRBJ1-2, with no clear D. The CDR3 extends over 13 amino acids. V lost 5 bases and J lost 7, with 14 bases in between. In germline, CDR1 is SEHNR, CDR2 FQNEAQ (reference sequence). CDR3 loop: CASSAGPAGGYTF. In nucleotides, the CDR3 is TGTGCCAGCAGCGCAGGCCCGGCGGGTGGCTACACCTTC.

The CDR3 sequence is CASSLAPGFYGYTF. The DNA for the CDR3 is TGCGCCAGCAGCTTGGCCCCAGGCTTCTATGGCTACACCTTC. The genes are TRBV5-1 and TRBJ1-2; no firm D call. The CDR3 contains 14 residues. CDR1 is SGHRS and CDR2 is YFSETQ in the germline V gene. Trimming took 0 bases from V and 4 from J, leaving 10 bases between them.

This chain links TRBV5-4 with TRBJ2-7; D may correspond to TRBD1 or TRBD2 (5 bases each). From germline, CDR1 is SGHNT and CDR2 YYREEE (reference sequence). V lost 3 bases and J 6 bases, leaving 19 bases between the germline ends. The CDR3 contains 15 residues. In DNA form, the CDR3 reads TGTGCCAGCAGCTCGGATAGGGGAGCACCGGCCGAGCAGTACTTC. This encodes CASSSDRGAPAEQYF. Full variable domain (outside the CDR3, taken from reference TRBV5-4 and TRBJ2-7): ETGVTQSPTHLIKTRGQQVTLRCSSQSGHNTVSWYQQALGQGPQFIFQYYREEENGRGNFPPRFSGLQFPNYSSELNVNALELDDSALYLCASSSDRGAPAEQYFGPGTRLTVT.

This chain joins TRBV19 and TRBJ2-5; D is perhaps TRBD2 (6 bases). CDR1 and CDR2 (germline): LNHDA, SQIVND (reference sequence). The ends were cut back, 7 bases at V and 1 base at J, with 10 bases in the middle. CDR3 length: 13 amino acids. This CDR3 reads CASIGGSQETQYF. The DNA for the CDR3 is TGTGCCAGTATTGGGGGGAGCCAAGAGACCCAGTACTTC. Looking up the rest from reference TRBV19 and TRBJ2-5 gives the full variable domain: DGGITQSPKYLFRKEGQNVTLSCEQNLNHDAMYWYRQDPGQGLRLIYYSQIVNDFQKGDIAEGYSVSREKKESFPLTVTSAQKNPTAFYLCASIGGSQETQYFGPGTRLLVL.

This clone occurred once. CDR3: CASTGAGGTGELFF. DNA for the CDR3: TGTGCCAGCACTGGCGCAGGGGGCACCGGGGAGCTGTTTTTT. The chain couples TRBV5-6 to TRBJ2-2, with 7 bases lining up with TRBD1. The CDR3 has 14 residues. CDR1 and CDR2 (germline): SGHDT, YYEEEE. The junction had 6 bases not matched to a gene; V was cut back by 6 bases and J by 4 bases.

This clone was seen just once. V gene TRBV7-6 combines with J gene TRBJ1-5, with a tentative D call TRBD1 (6 bases). The CDR3 has 16 amino acids. The ends were cut back, 1 base at V and 0 bases at J, with 10 bases in the middle. Germline CDR1 and CDR2: SGHVS and FNYEAQ. Here the CDR3 DNA reads TGTGCCAGCAGCTTAGGGACAGAGAATAGCAATCAGCCCCAGCATTTT. This gives the protein CASSLGTENSNQPQHF.

The chain is built from TRBV28 and TRBJ1-4; D not resolved. Per germline, CDR1 MDHEN and CDR2 SYDVKM. V lost 5 bases to trimming and J lost 14 bases, with 12 bases between them. The CDR3 spans 11 residues. The CDR3 DNA reads as TGTGCCAGCAGTAGGGCCCGATCCCTGTTTTTT. Translated, it gives CASSRARSLFF.

The chain is built from TRBV6-5 and TRBJ1-6; 9 nucleotides align to TRBD1. Germline CDR1 and CDR2: MNHEY and SVGAGI. There are 15 residues in the CDR3. V trimming: 0 bases; J trimming: 9 bases; junction bases outside the gene matches: 3. CDR3 sequence (DNA): TGTGCCAGCAGTTACTCTGGACAGGGGACTTCACCCCTCCACTTT. Its translation: CASSYSGQGTSPLHF.

Concerning this clone itself: Other DNA sequences in the same sample also yield this CDR3. The genes are TRBV28 and TRBJ1-4; no clear D gene. The CDR3 runs 14 residues. Trimming removed 4 bases from V and 0 bases from J, with 6 bases in between. Germline V gene sequence: CDR1 MDHEN, CDR2 SYDVKM. The CDR3 DNA sequence: TGTGCCAGCAGTTCAGGATCAACTAATGAAAAACTGTTTTTT. It translates to CASSSGSTNEKLFF.

Note on this clone: Different DNA sequences within this sample yield the same CDR3. The V call is TRBV3-1 (or the pseudogene TRBV3-2), the J call TRBJ1-1; D call uncertain. Germline V gives CDR1 LGHDT, CDR2 YNNKEL (reference sequence). The CDR3 extends over 11 amino acids. V dropped 1 base and J dropped 4 bases, with 1 base sitting between them. The CDR3 DNA sequence: TGTGCCAGCAGCCAAGGCACTGAAGCTTTCTTT. Its translation: CASSQGTEAFF.

The chain couples TRBV6-6 to TRBJ2-2, with D perhaps matching TRBD2 (5 bases). V dropped 6 bases and J dropped 2 bases, with 19 bases sitting between them. The CDR3 has 17 residues. Germline values: CDR1 MNHNY, CDR2 SVGAGI (reference sequence). The CDR3: CASRRNLAIPNTGELFF. In DNA, the CDR3 is TGTGCCAGCAGGCGAAACCTAGCTATACCCAACACCGGGGAGCTGTTTTTT.

This clone has only one observation. This chain links TRBV10-2 with TRBJ1-6, with TRBD1 matching 8 bases. The CDR3 consists of 18 residues. Germline CDR1 and CDR2: WSHSY and SAAADI. Trimming cost V 8 bases and J 6 bases; bases outside gene matches: 18. CDR3 loop: CASVLGQGRAWGNSPLHF. The CDR3 nucleotides read TGCGCCAGCGTTTTAGGACAGGGTAGAGCTTGGGGTAATTCACCCCTCCACTTT.

This chain connects TRBV6-6 to TRBJ2-1; 9 bases are shared with TRBD1. V was pared by 5 bases and J by 8 bases, with 1 base of the junction left unmatched. There are 12 residues in the CDR3. Germline V gene sequence: CDR1 MNHNY, CDR2 SVGAGI (reference sequence). CDR3 bases: TGTGCCAGCAGTACAGGGGGCGATGAGCAGTTCTTC. This translates into CASSTGGDEQFF.

This rearrangement joins TRBV28 to TRBJ1-5; D is ambiguous. Germline V lookup: CDR1 MDHEN, CDR2 SYDVKM. CDR3 length equals 12 residues. Deletions cut 6 bases from V and 3 bases from J, with 6 bases between. The CDR3 spells CASSRTNQPQHF. The CDR3 nucleotides read TGTGCCAGCAGCCGTACCAATCAGCCCCAGCATTTT.

V usage is TRBV2 and J usage is TRBJ1-1, with D uncertain. CDR1 is SNHLY and CDR2 is FYNNEI in the germline V gene. The V gene lost 4 bases and the J gene lost 5 bases, with 8 bases spanning the gap. The CDR3 length is 12 residues. The CDR3 is CASSAERTEAFF. DNA of the CDR3: TGTGCCAGCAGTGCTGAGCGGACTGAAGCTTTCTTT.

V gene TRBV6-5 combines with J gene TRBJ1-1; 9 bases fit TRBD1. The V gene end was trimmed by 6 bases and the J gene end by 4 bases; junction bases not matched to a gene: 6. Germline V gene sequence: CDR1 MNHEY, CDR2 SVGAGI. The CDR3 consists of 14 residues. The CDR3: CASSLTTGGTEAFF. CDR3 sequence (DNA): TGTGCCAGCAGCCTCACGACAGGGGGCACTGAAGCTTTCTTT.

The J gene is TRBJ2-4, the V gene TRBV7-2; 7 bases fit TRBD1. The CDR3 consists of 14 residues. Germline V gives CDR1 SGHTA, CDR2 FQGNSA. V lost 2 bases to trimming and J lost 14 bases; unmatched junction nucleotides: 12. The CDR3 reads CASSLLGRGRVEYF. The DNA for the CDR3 is TGTGCCAGCAGCTTACTCGGCAGGGGGAGAGTGGAGTACTTC.

The rearrangement links TRBV5-1 to TRBJ1-1, with 7 bases matching TRBD1. The CDR3 is 16 residues long. Looked up from germline, CDR1 is SGHRS and CDR2 is YFSETQ. Trimming took 6 bases from V and 0 from J; bases not matched to a gene: 11. CDR3: CASNLPGQTMNTEAFF. Written as DNA, the CDR3 is TGCGCCAGCAATCTCCCGGGACAGACGATGAACACTGAAGCTTTCTTT.

The V gene is TRBV5-5, the J gene TRBJ1-4; 7 positions agree with TRBD1. V was pared by 4 bases and J by 5 bases, with 11 bases of the junction left unmatched. CDR1 and CDR2 from the germline V gene are SGHKS and YYEKEE (reference sequence). The CDR3 contains 16 residues. CDR3 protein: CASSPKEGQTNEKLFF. The DNA of the CDR3 is TGTGCCAGCAGCCCTAAAGAGGGACAGACGAATGAAAAACTGTTTTTT.

V usage is TRBV4-1 and J usage is TRBJ2-2, with D maybe TRBD2 (6 bases). CDR1 is MGHRA, CDR2 YSYEKL, per germline. V was clipped by 2 bases and J by 6 bases, with 13 bases between them. The CDR3 is 15 amino acids. CDR3 nucleotide sequence: TGCGCCAGCAGCCAACCGACTAGGGCGGCCGGGGAGCTGTTTTTT. This translates into CASSQPTRAAGELFF.

CDR3 DNA sequence: TGTGCCAGCAGCGGGGACTACGAGCAGTACTTC. Its translation is CASSGDYEQYF. This chain uses TRBV5-4 with TRBJ2-7; unclear D gene. V was cut by 4 bases and J by 3 bases, with 5 bases left in between. Germline CDR1 and CDR2: SGHNT and YYREEE (reference sequence). The CDR3 runs 11 residues.

The genes are TRBV9 and TRBJ1-4, with D possibly matching TRBD1 (5 bases). Germline lookup yields CDR1 SGDLS and CDR2 YYNGEE. The CDR3 is 16 amino acids. The V and J ends lost 3 bases and 0 bases respectively, with 12 bases between them. CDR3 DNA sequence: TGTGCCAGCAGCGAGGGGACGGACACAACTAATGAAAAACTGTTTTTT. This codes for CASSEGTDTTNEKLFF. Full variable domain (missing parts from reference TRBV9 and TRBJ1-4): DSGVTQTPKHLITATGQRVTLRCSPRSGDLSVYWYQQSLDQGLQFLIQYYNGEERAKGNILERFSAQQFPDLHSELNLSSLELGDSALYFCASSEGTDTTNEKLFFGSGTQLSVL.